A selection of T cell receptor beta chains follows, all from one sample in a study of identical twins. MiXCR, run by TCRdb on the 5' RACE reads, gives a single entry per CDR3 protein. The table shows fewer than 900,000 distinct CDR3 sequences, with about 20% occurring only once. This sample was shared with a second study, whose subject was T cells expressing NK-cell markers.

Sequencing used PBMCs. These receptors were collected from a woman aged 18-30 years in good health. CDR3s include the opening cysteine and the closing phenylalanine or tryptophan.

V	J	CDR3
TRBV29-1	TRBJ2-7	CSVTGLAYEQYF
TRBV3-1	TRBJ2-6	CASSGASGSYGANVLTF
TRBV29-1	TRBJ1-5	CSVGDRFSNQPQHF
TRBV29-1	TRBJ1-1	CSAGQNTEAFF
TRBV5-1	TRBJ2-7	CASSVEAGNEQYF
TRBV12-5	TRBJ2-6	CASGDSGANVLTF
TRBV6-1	TRBJ1-5	CASSPDRGGQPQHF
TRBV29-1	TRBJ2-3	CSVGGGGSTDTQYF
TRBV10-3	TRBJ2-7	CAISERTGPVYEQYF
TRBV11-2	TRBJ2-6	CASSSPGTGFGANVLTF
TRBV29-1	TRBJ1-2	CSVSGGQGDYGYTF
TRBV5-1	TRBJ2-7	CASSLAIRTGYYEQYF
TRBV5-1	TRBJ2-1	CASSLASGGSYNEQFF